The 14 T cell receptor beta chains listed next were all sequenced from one sample in a study of glioma-infiltrating T cells. The iRepertoire nested amplicon-rescue multiplex PCR amplified TCR alpha and beta CDR3s from RNA. TCRdb passed the multiplex PCR reads through MiXCR, listing each CDR3 protein once. The data hold about 110,000 distinct CDR3 sequences, with 20% to 30% observed a single time. The sample consisted of glioma tissue, nonneoplastic brain tissue, or PBMCs (not recorded which). The source of these receptors is a human donor with low-grade glioma or glioblastoma, undergoing nonglioma brain surgery, or in good health (not recorded which).

This clonotype was recorded many times. The V call is TRBV28, the J call TRBJ2-5; D unclear. The V end lost 7 bases, the J end lost 3 bases, and 12 bases lay between the germline ends. The CDR3 runs to 13 residues. CDR1 is MDHEN, CDR2 SYDVKM, per germline. CDR3: CASIAWQEETQYF. CDR3 nucleotides: TGTGCCAGCATTGCCTGGCAAGAAGAGACCCAGTACTTC. Filled out from reference TRBV28 and TRBJ2-5, the complete variable domain reads DVKVTQSSRYLVKRTGEKVFLECVQDMDHENMFWYRQDPGLGLRLIYFSYDVKMKEKGDIPEGYSVSREKKERFSLILESASTNQTSMYLCASIAWQEETQYFGPGTRLLVL.

This clonotype has a count of ten or more. The chain uses TRBV10-2 and TRBJ1-5; a possible D gene is TRBD1 (6 bases). Germline CDR1 is WSHSY and CDR2 is SAAADI. This CDR3 comprises 13 residues. V lost 2 bases and J 8 bases, leaving 10 bases between the germline ends. The CDR3 loop reads CASSEPPGEPQHF. The CDR3 nucleotides are TGCGCCAGCAGTGAGCCTCCAGGGGAGCCCCAGCATTTT.

This clonotype showed up many times. The chain carries TRBV20-1 and TRBJ2-1, with 7 positions matching TRBD2. J lost 5 bases, V lost 0 bases, and 13 bases had no gene match. This CDR3 contains 17 residues. Germline CDR1 and CDR2: DFQATT and SNEGSKA (reference sequence). The CDR3 loop reads CSAREVMAGVINNEQFF. In DNA form, the CDR3 reads TGCAGTGCTAGAGAGGTGATGGCGGGAGTGATAAACAATGAGCAGTTCTTC.

The chain couples TRBV7-9 to TRBJ2-7; 9 nucleotides align to TRBD1. This CDR3 contains 15 residues. Germline V lookup: CDR1 SEHNR, CDR2 FQNEAQ (reference sequence). V lost 5 bases and J lost 13; bases outside the gene matches: 18. CDR3 amino acids: CASSEATGGIYGQYF. CDR3 bases: TGTGCCAGCAGCGAAGCGACAGGGGGGATTTACGGGCAATACTTC.

This clonotype was seen at least ten times. The DNA of the CDR3 is TGTGCCAGCTCACCCGACGGATATAGCAATCAGCCCCAGCATTTT. Protein product: CASSPDGYSNQPQHF. This sequence joins TRBV18 and TRBJ1-5; no clear D. This CDR3 spans 15 amino acids. Germline CDR1 and CDR2: KGHSH and LQKENI. V was shortened by 3 bases and J by 0 bases, with 9 bases between the two germline ends.

This clonotype was picked up many times. This chain links TRBV20-1 with TRBJ2-1; 12 positions match TRBD2. The junction had 7 bases not matched to a gene; V was cut back by 6 bases and J by 7 bases. Per the germline V gene, CDR1 is DFQATT and CDR2 is SNEGSKA (reference sequence). The CDR3 extends over 14 amino acids. The CDR3 sequence is CSALLAGGRNEQFF. In DNA form, the CDR3 reads TGCAGTGCCCTTCTAGCGGGGGGGCGAAATGAGCAGTTCTTC.

This clonotype has at least ten counts. The chain links TRBV28 to TRBJ2-1, with D perhaps TRBD1 (6 bases). From germline, CDR1 is MDHEN and CDR2 SYDVKM. This CDR3 comprises 13 residues. The V gene lost 2 bases and the J gene lost 14 bases, with 16 bases spanning the gap. CDR3 sequence (DNA): TGTGCCAGCAGTTTAGACAGGTCTCGCCCGGAGTTCTTC. Its protein product is CASSLDRSRPEFF.

This clonotype was found many times. V usage is TRBV6-1 and J usage is TRBJ2-6; D might be TRBD1 or TRBD2, each matching 5 bases. From germline, CDR1 is MNHNS and CDR2 SASEGT. This CDR3 is 16 amino acids long. V lost 5 bases and J 0 bases, leaving 11 bases between the germline ends. The CDR3 DNA follows: TGTGCCAGCAGTTGGGGGTTGTACTCTGGGGCCAACGTCCTGACTTTC. Its protein is CASSWGLYSGANVLTF.

This clonotype was observed many times. The gene calls are TRBV6-2 or TRBV6-3 and TRBJ2-2; D not resolved. V lost 7 bases to trimming and J lost 1 base, with 10 bases between them. This CDR3 spans 14 amino acids. From germline, CDR1 is MNHEY and CDR2 SVGEGT. CDR3 bases: TGTGCCAGCATTCTAAGACTGAACACCGGGGAGCTGTTTTTT. Its protein product is CASILRLNTGELFF.

This clonotype was picked up many times. The V call is TRBV7-9, the J call TRBJ2-1, with TRBD1 identical over 11 bases. After removal of 3 bases from V and 7 bases from J, the junction contained 8 bases not matched to a gene. The CDR3 has 16 amino acids. Germline V gene lookup returns CDR1 SEHNR and CDR2 FQNEAQ (reference sequence). The CDR3 reads CASSLSGTGGRNEQFF. DNA of the CDR3: TGTGCCAGCAGCTTGTCCGGGACAGGGGGAAGGAATGAGCAGTTCTTC.

This clonotype was seen many times. V and J are TRBV9 and TRBJ1-5; no clear D gene. CDR1 is SGDLS, CDR2 YYNGEE, per germline. CDR3 length: 15 amino acids. V lost 3 bases and J lost 6, with 16 bases in between. The CDR3: CASSARADAGQPQHF. As DNA, the CDR3 is TGTGCCAGCAGCGCTCGGGCAGACGCCGGTCAGCCCCAGCATTTT.

In this sample, this clonotype turned up many times. The V gene is TRBV6-2 or TRBV6-3, the J gene TRBJ2-1; the match to TRBD2 covers 9 bases. Germline values: CDR1 MNHEY, CDR2 SVGEGT. J was trimmed by 1 base and V by 5 bases; bases with no gene match: 9. This CDR3 has 17 amino acids. This CDR3 reads CASSNRLAVTSYNEQFF. DNA for the CDR3: TGTGCCAGCAGTAATAGACTAGCGGTCACGTCCTACAATGAGCAGTTCTTC.

This clonotype has a count of ten or more. This CDR3 is CASSPVGGLGEQYF. As DNA, the CDR3 is TGTGCCAGCAGTCCCGTGGGGGGACTGGGCGAGCAGTACTTC. The chain has TRBV28 and TRBJ2-7; maybe TRBD2 (6 bases). The V end was cut by 5 bases, the J end by 6 bases, with 17 bases between. The CDR3 has 14 residues. The germline V gene encodes CDR1 MDHEN and CDR2 SYDVKM.

The V call is TRBV6-5, the J call TRBJ2-1; tentative D call: TRBD2 (5 bases). V gave up 10 bases and J gave up 7 bases, with 17 bases separating them. Germline values: CDR1 MNHEY, CDR2 SVGAGI. The CDR3 consists of 13 residues. In DNA, the CDR3 is TGTGCCATCACTTTCCGAGGGAGAAATGAGCAGTTCTTC. Encoded protein: CAITFRGRNEQFF.